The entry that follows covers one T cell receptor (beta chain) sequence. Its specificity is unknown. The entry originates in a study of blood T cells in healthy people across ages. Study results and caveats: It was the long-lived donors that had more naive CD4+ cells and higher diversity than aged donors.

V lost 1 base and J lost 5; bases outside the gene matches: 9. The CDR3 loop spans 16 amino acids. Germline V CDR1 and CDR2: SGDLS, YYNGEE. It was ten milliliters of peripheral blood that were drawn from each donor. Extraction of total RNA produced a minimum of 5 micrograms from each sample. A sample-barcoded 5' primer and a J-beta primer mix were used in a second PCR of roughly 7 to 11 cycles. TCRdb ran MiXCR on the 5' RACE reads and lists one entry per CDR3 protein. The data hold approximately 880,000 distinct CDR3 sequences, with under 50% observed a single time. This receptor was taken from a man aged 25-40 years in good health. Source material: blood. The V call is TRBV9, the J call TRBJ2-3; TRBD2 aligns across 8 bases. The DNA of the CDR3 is TGTGCCAGCAGCGTACTACCCGGGGGGGCCTTAGATACGCAGTATTTT. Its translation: CASSVLPGGALDTQYF.